This T cell receptor beta chain appears in the sequencing data of a study of T-cell reconstitution after alpha-beta-depleted transplantation in children. The CDR3 has 12 amino acids. The germline CDR1 and CDR2 sequences are MNHEY and SMNVEV (reference sequence). V lost 5 bases to trimming and J lost 8 bases, with 9 bases between them. Unique molecular identifiers tagged the TCRbeta library. Each CDR3 protein is one row after TCRdb ran MiXCR on the PCR reads. The sample has over 200,000 distinct CDR3 sequences, under 9.5% seen once. This sequence was found in a human donor who donated a stem cell graft to a child with acute lymphoblastic leukemia. The source material was PBMCs from the stem cell graft donor, sampled from the stem cell graft. This sequence joins TRBV27 and TRBJ2-2; D not certain. The CDR3 DNA sequence: TGTGCCAGCAGTCCTCCACCAGGGGAGCTGTTTTTT. Its translation is CASSPPPGELFF.